This entry is about one T cell receptor (beta chain). The clone's antigen remains unknown. Base qualities are not provided; no much larger clone lies one nucleotide away. Patients with a history of autoimmune disease or receiving systemic immunosuppression were excluded from the trial. Peripheral blood for TCR sequencing was collected from all dose cohorts at baseline, on cycle 4 day 1, and on cycle 7 day 1. Samples came from an open-label, multicenter, first-in-human phase I dose-escalation trial of ivuxolimab. Adults with locally advanced or metastatic melanoma, renal cell carcinoma, hepatocellular carcinoma or head and neck squamous cell carcinoma were enrolled in the trial. CD4+ and CD8+ T cells were sorted separately from peripheral blood before TCR sequencing. This record comes from a study of OX40 agonist ivuxolimab in advanced cancers. In terms of the full investigation: Ivuxolimab was an agonistic, fully human IgG2 monoclonal antibody directed against OX40 (CD134), a costimulatory receptor. Prior anti-PD-1, anti-PD-L1 or anti-CTLA-4 therapy was permitted, and about two fifths of dose-escalation patients had received checkpoint inhibitors. A male proportion of roughly 80% and a mean age of about 60 years, ranging from roughly 20 to 80, were recorded for the dose-escalation cohort. Intravenous ivuxolimab was administered to patients every 2 weeks at six dose levels: 0.01, 0.1, 0.3, 1.5, 3 and 10 mg/kg. The paper covers the monotherapy dose-escalation part of the phase I ivuxolimab trial, which included N of about 50 patients. Of the roughly 52 dose-escalation patients, hepatocellular carcinoma was present in roughly 19, melanoma in roughly 15, renal cell carcinoma in 9 and head and neck cancer in 9. Peripheral TCRbeta sequencing aimed to test whether ivuxolimab altered TCR sequence diversity and caused clonal T-cell expansion. Partial responses were achieved by three dose-escalation patients, of whom one had hepatocellular carcinoma and two had cutaneous melanoma. The paper's findings and limits, for the study overall: At doses from 0.1 to 3.0 mg/kg, clonal expansion was seen in both CD4+ and CD8+ blood T cells between baseline and week 6. Low levels of normalized T-cell clonal expansion were also seen in some patients who did not respond. Antigen specificity was not determined for the clonally expanded peripheral T cells. After ivuxolimab, expanded clones were on average more numerous among CD8+ T cells than among CD4+ T cells. In the 0.1-3.0 mg/kg groups, partial responders were among the patients with the lowest normalized peripheral clonal expansion, particularly in CD8+ T cells.

For sequencing of the TCRbeta CDR3 region, genomic DNA was extracted from the sorted cells. TCRbeta CDR3 regions were sequenced using the immunoSEQ Assay. TCRdb took over this immuneACCESS table, retaining in-frame rearrangements with V and J assigned. Such tables are incomplete; in checked studies, under half of the missing clones stem from an unresolved V gene, and the remainder is unexplained. The sample has around 60,000 clones on record, approximately 78% of them singletons. The ten largest clones add up to under 2% of the sample. CDR1 SGHRS and CDR2 YFSETQ were looked up in the germline V gene. The CDR3 spans 14 residues, from the cysteine through the phenylalanine. The sequence is cut down to CDR3 DNA, 42 bases in frame from base 1. From V the trimming removes 5 bases and from J it removes 8 bases, while the gene matches leave 8 bases of the junction unaccounted for.

This chain is built from TRBV5-1 and TRBJ2-4; a stretch of 9 junction bases matches TRBD1. Here the sequenced sample was CD4+ or CD8+ T cells sorted from blood, taken in a trial of the OX40 agonist ivuxolimab. The receptor was derived from an adult with an advanced solid tumor such as melanoma, head and neck, liver or kidney cancer. The DNA sequence is TGCGCCAGCAGTCTCACAGGGGGCTTTGACATTCAGTACTTC. Its protein product is CASSLTGGFDIQYF.